The clone carrying this T cell receptor (beta chain) was found a few times. TCR sequencing used cDNA made by reverse transcription of extracted RNA. Sequencing was performed with immunoSEQ multiplex PCR; in TCRdb, only in-frame clones are kept and a portion is missing. The sample lists 150,000 or so clones; 40% to 50% were seen once. V lost 4 bases and J lost 4; bases outside the gene matches: 7. This CDR3 region has 14 residues. Germline values: CDR1 SGHRS, CDR2 YFSETQ. This sample was included in a study of CD8+ T cells in alopecia areata. The clonotype comes from a human donor with alopecia areata. The chain employs TRBV5-1 and TRBJ2-7; 8 bases map to TRBD1. The sequencing sample was made of CD4+ T cells sorted from blood. In DNA form, the CDR3 reads TGCGCCAGCAGCCCGAGGGGACAGGCGTACGAGCAGTACTTC. It yields the protein CASSPRGQAYEQYF.